This TCR beta chain was profiled in a study of T cell responses to AZD1222 COVID-19 vaccine listed by TCRdb under 2021. Background on the whole study: AZD1222 recipients whose second dose came at about 4 weeks and those whose second dose came at about 12 weeks were combined into one group, since spike-specific TCR depth and breadth did not differ between the two schedules. Enrollment into the trials was organized by age into subgroups of 18-55, 56-69 and 70-plus years, and those subgroups contained approximately 150, 30 and 60 TCR-sequenced participants, respectively. TCR sequencing covered fewer than 250 trial participants: 200 to 210 given two doses of AZD1222 and 26 given two doses of MenACWY control vaccine.

The CDR3 regions of human TCRbeta chains were subjected to immunosequencing. The paper's data handling went like this. Repertoire TCRs were checked for matches against a reference library of SARS-CoV-2-specific TCRs that had been generated using the MIRA antigen-specificity platform. Breadth meant the fraction of unique TCRs that were SARS-CoV-2-associated, whereas depth meant the fraction of total T cells that were SARS-CoV-2-associated. Using the MIRA data, every spike-specific TCR was mapped to the spike region that the TCR reacted to and assigned to either a CD4 or a CD8 class. Log10-transformed breadth and depth values were compared by one-way ANOVA with Sidak's multiple comparisons tests. Imported from immuneACCESS, the table was reduced by TCRdb to in-frame sequences with V and J called. These copies leave out some clones; in studies compared against another copy, an unresolved V gene accounts for under half, and the cause of the remainder is not known. The DNA was the basis for D and trimming; V, J and clone size are from that table. The sample data list around 160,000 clones, and more than 85% of these were observed just once. The ten largest clonotypes hold less than 2% of the sample.

CDR1 and CDR2, looked up from the germline V gene, are MNHEY and SVGEGT. The V and J ends are trimmed by 4 bases and 8 bases, leaving 14 bases between them. The CDR3 runs 13 amino acids, cysteine and phenylalanine included. Only the CDR3 portion is preserved as DNA: 39 bases, with reading frame beginning at the first base. This specimen's time point label, interpreted: baseline before first vaccination. Vaccinee samples came from UK trials COV001 and COV002, including a single-blind randomized controlled phase 2/3 trial of AZD1222 (ChAdOx1 nCoV-19) in healthy adults. For TCRbeta chain sequencing, PBMC samples were collected from trial participants at day 0 and at day 28 after the second dose. General findings and caveats noted by the study authors: Conclusions about previously exposed vaccinees are limited because only 6 or 7 AZD1222 recipients were SARS-CoV-2 seropositive at baseline. Participants were mostly white British and included more females than males, and it was suggested by the authors that clonal diversity may have been underestimated. Reportedly, almost half of the unique spike-specific TCRs recognized epitopes lying outside the regions that are mutated in the B.1.351 and B.1.1.7 variants. In the small 56-69-year group, the increase in depth fell short of significance, most likely because of low power. Vaccine-associated CD4 TCRs spanned the whole spike protein, with dominant responses in regions 160-218 and 743-854. Because no day 14 peak-response samples were available, repertoires were characterized only after the peak T cell response. Spike-specific TCR breadth and depth rose significantly after two AZD1222 doses compared with day 0 and with MenACWY recipients.

As for this clone: What this receptor recognizes is not known. No clone much larger than this one lies a single base away; base qualities are absent.

This receptor was identified in an adult in good health. Specimen: peripheral blood, collected on day 0 of AZD1222 vaccination. Recombination joined TRBV6-2 or TRBV6-3 with TRBJ1-2; 5 matching bases give a weak D call of TRBD1. The CDR3 loop reads CASSSYSGTGYTF. The DNA sequence is as follows: TGTGCCAGCAGTTCCTACTCAGGGACGGGCTACACCTTC.